The 8 T cell receptor beta chains reported below all come from one sample, sequenced in a study of CD8 T cells in Susac syndrome. Random hexamers were used to reverse transcribe the RNA input (about 0.5 to 1 ug). TCRdb ran MiXCR on the immunoSEQ multiplex PCR reads and lists one entry per CDR3 protein. The sample lists some 170,000 distinct CDR3 sequences, about 95% occurring once. Sequenced material: CD4+ T cells from PBMCs. All receptors come from a human donor in good health.

This rearrangement joins TRBV30 to TRBJ2-1; 16 nucleotides align to TRBD2. The CDR3 covers 19 residues. Trimming removed 3 bases from V and 4 bases from J; junction bases left unmatched: 12. The V gene's germline CDR1 is GTSNPN and CDR2 SVGIG (reference sequence). The CDR3 loop reads CAWRAAGTSGRVLYNEQFF. CDR3 nucleotide sequence: TGTGCCTGGAGAGCGGCCGGGACTAGCGGGAGGGTATTGTACAATGAGCAGTTCTTC.

J is TRBJ2-1 and V is TRBV29-1; TRBD2 matches 7 bases. The CDR3 extends over 11 amino acids. Germline V gives CDR1 SQVTM, CDR2 ANQGSEA. The V gene end was trimmed by 4 bases and the J gene end by 8 bases; junction bases not matched to a gene: 2. CDR3 protein: CSVGLAHEQFF. CDR3 in DNA: TGCAGCGTTGGACTAGCCCATGAGCAGTTCTTC.

This rearrangement joins TRBV20-1 to TRBJ2-5, with D possibly being TRBD1 (6 bases). This CDR3 has 14 residues. Germline loops: CDR1 DFQATT, CDR2 SNEGSKA (reference sequence). The ends were cut back, 6 bases at V and 9 bases at J, with 23 bases in the middle. The CDR3 nucleotides read TGCAGTGCAGCTCCCCCGGGATTCAAGGGGGCCCAGTACTTC. This translates into CSAAPPGFKGAQYF.

CDR3 residues: CAWSAGLAGGEQYF. The CDR3, as DNA: TGTGCCTGGAGTGCCGGACTAGCGGGAGGGGAGCAGTACTTC. V usage is TRBV30 and J usage is TRBJ2-7; 15 bases agree with TRBD2. The germline V gene has CDR1 GTSNPN and CDR2 SVGIG (reference sequence). V was clipped by 1 base and J by 7 bases; unmatched bases: 2. CDR3 length equals 14 residues.

In the case of this clonotype: One end of the junction fails to match germline, which may point to a read error. The chain has TRBV6-2 or TRBV6-3 and TRBJ2-1, with D hard to call. The germline CDR1 and CDR2 sequences are MNHEY and SVGEGT. The CDR3 covers 12 residues. The DNA of the CDR3 is TGTGCCAGCAGTTACCCCCCCGGGCCGATGGTCTTC. Its translation: CASSYPPGPMVF.

This chain connects TRBV29-1 to TRBJ2-5; the D gene is possibly TRBD2 (6 bases). The germline V and J ends were trimmed by 6 bases and 4 bases, with 15 bases remaining between them. Germline V gene lookup returns CDR1 SQVTM and CDR2 ANQGSEA. The CDR3 sequence is 13 residues long. As DNA, the CDR3 is TGCAGCGTGGGGACTGAATTCTTAGAGACCCAGTACTTC. Its protein is CSVGTEFLETQYF.

This clonotype was observed once. CDR3 sequence: CASSFLGKGIEQYF. CDR3 coding DNA: TGTGCCAGCAGTTTCTTGGGGAAGGGGATCGAGCAGTACTTC. The chain is built from TRBV27 and TRBJ2-7; a possible D gene is TRBD1 (5 bases). The CDR3 totals 14 residues. The germline gives CDR1 MNHEY, CDR2 SMNVEV (reference sequence). The V and J ends lost 3 bases and 6 bases respectively, with 15 bases between them.

This chain links TRBV20-1 with TRBJ1-1; D is unclear. CDR3 size: 13 residues. V was clipped by 2 bases and J by 0 bases, with 7 bases between them. Germline V gene data show CDR1 as DFQATT and CDR2 as SNEGSKA (reference sequence). The CDR3 spells CSARRHVNTEAFF. CDR3 in DNA: TGCAGTGCTAGACGTCACGTGAACACTGAAGCTTTCTTT.